Included here is one TCR beta chain sequence, with context. What it binds is unknown. The sample originates from a study of cytomegalovirus exposure and HLA in healthy donors. Regarding the study as a whole: The records held CMV serostatus as the only immune exposure information. The study assumed roughly uniform donor sequencing depth for presence/absence analyses. Listed as cytomegalovirus-associated were roughly 180 TCR beta chains.

Both 60 Vbeta primers and 13 Jbeta primers went into the PCR. Some clones are missing from TCRdb's copy, which holds only in-frame ones; the method was immunoSEQ multiplex PCR. The repertoire consists of around 52,000 clones, with about four fifths occurring once and the leading ten covering 1.5% to 2%. Sequencing input: PBMCs. This clonotype was sampled from a man between 35 and 55 years old in good health and CMV-seronegative.

In DNA form, the CDR3 reads TGTGCCAGCAGCCTCCGAGGCGGAGATACGCAGTATTTT. Protein sequence: CASSLRGGDTQYF. This chain connects TRBV13 to TRBJ2-3, with D uncertain. Germline values: CDR1 PRHDT, CDR2 FYEKMQ (reference sequence). Trimming took off 5 bases at V and 5 bases at J, with 11 bases between the two ends. This CDR3 is built from 13 residues.